Sequencing of this T cell receptor (beta chain) was carried out in a study of TIL therapy for anti-PD-1-resistant metastatic lung cancer. The immunoSEQ assay was v3. Sequencing depth was 2 million to 2.5 million read pairs for survey level, roughly 4.5-6 million for deep. TCRdb keeps only in-frame clones here, not all; method: immunoSEQ multiplex PCR. The sample holds 95,000 or so clones, approximately 65% seen once. V was clipped by 5 bases and J by 7 bases, with 12 bases between them. Germline CDR1 MGHRA, CDR2 YSYEKL. The CDR3 runs to 13 residues. Sample time point: pre-treatment sample, taken before nivolumab and TIL therapy. Tumor tissue came from excised metastases, mostly pleural nodules or supraclavicular lymph nodes.

Source: tumor tissue, taken at baseline. The chain links TRBV4-1 to TRBJ1-5; the D is unclear. This clonotype originated in a person aged 25-79 years with non-small cell lung cancer. The CDR3 region is CASSTSAGQPQHF. Written as DNA, the CDR3 is TGCGCCAGCAGCACTTCAGCGGGACAGCCCCAGCATTTT.